The T cell receptor beta chain under discussion was sequenced for a study of T cell repertoires in cytomegalovirus infection. The trim removed 7 bases at V and 1 base at J, leaving 7 bases unmatched. The CDR3 length is 15 residues. CDR1 and CDR2 (germline): SGHDT, YYEEEE. TCRdb analysed the reads with MiXCR anew, one entry per CDR3 protein. The sample carries 250,000 or so distinct CDR3 sequences, roughly an eighth recorded once. Sequencing was carried out using PBMCs. This TCR was sampled from a human donor in good health (CMV status not recorded). Some clones in this sample may be carry-over from other donors' samples. The chain employs TRBV5-6 and TRBJ1-5; 8 bases align to TRBD1. The CDR3 loop is CASLRQGTSNQPQHF. CDR3 DNA: TGTGCCAGCCTCCGACAGGGGACAAGCAATCAGCCCCAGCATTTT.